This T cell receptor beta chain was sequenced during a study of immune heterogeneity within non-small cell lung tumors. Template came from bulk tumor genomic DNA, at approximately 540 ng per sample. Multiple biopsies spaced far apart were taken from each primary tumor during surgery. Samples came from untreated patients having curative surgery for newly diagnosed non-small cell lung cancer. This clonotype came up many times. Its antigen is not known. Multiplex PCR employing 32 V and 13 J primers generated amplicons of the TCR beta CDR3. A single record per CDR3 protein comes from TCRdb applying MiXCR to the multiplex PCR reads. The table includes approximately 21,000 distinct CDR3 sequences, more than 25% detected once. Findings of the study overall: Recurrence of identical dominant CDR3 beta clonotypes was observed across tumor sites within a patient, alongside site-unique high-frequency clones.

This CDR3 has 15 residues. With V trimmed by 5 bases and J by 0 bases, 4 bases remained unmatched. Germline V gene sequence: CDR1 MNHNS, CDR2 SASEGT. This receptor was identified in a man between 40 and 49 years old with non-small cell lung cancer. The sequenced material came from lung tumor tissue. J is TRBJ2-3 and V is TRBV6-1, with 8 bases fitting TRBD2. The CDR3 is CASSRGRPSTDTQYF. CDR3 DNA: TGTGCCAGCAGTCGCGGGAGGCCCAGCACAGATACGCAGTATTTT.